This T cell receptor (beta chain) was profiled in a study of T cells in Graves' hyperthyroidism and ophthalmopathy. Study observations and caveats: Using 13 V-J features, a model discriminated ophthalmopathy from stable hyperthyroidism. Model output signaled ophthalmopathy a median roughly 6.5 months ahead of onset.

This clonotype was observed a few times. Its specificity is not known. A read error may produce the germline difference seen at one junction end. Clinicians diagnosed patients from clinical symptoms, serum thyroxine and TRAb, thyroid ultrasound and orbital computed tomography. The CDR3 loop spans 15 amino acids. Germline V gene lookup returns CDR1 MGHRA and CDR2 YSYEKL. The source material, RNA transcripts, was used to amplify TCR beta CDR3 regions. Researchers ran a first-round RT-PCR on the TCR CDR3 using the HTBI primer set. One entry per CDR3 protein results from TCRdb running MiXCR on the multiplex PCR reads. Among about 640,000 distinct CDR3 sequences, more than 20% were seen once, and the ten largest hold about 34%.

The receptor comes from a man between 25 and 39 years old with Graves' ophthalmopathy. The rearrangement uses TRBV4-1 and TRBJ2-3; D is ambiguous. Sequencing was done on a sample of blood. Here the CDR3 DNA reads TGCGCCAGCAGTCAAGTGATATTGTTAGGTGATACGCAGTATTTT. Its protein product is CASSQVILLGDTQYF.